This T cell receptor beta chain was sequenced during a study of Ad26.COV2.S vaccination and SARS-CoV-2 variants. TCRdb's table, derived via immunoSEQ multiplex PCR, lists solely in-frame clones and lacks some. The sample comprises hundreds of thousands of clones, roughly 90% of which are singletons, and around 1.4% rests with the top ten. Documented treatment: around 19 received Ad26.COV2.S at low or high dose, single or two shots; about 5 received placebo; per-sample allocation not given. Following the first vaccine or placebo injection, samples were taken on day 63. This clone was detected only a few times. V lost 7 bases to trimming and J lost 3 bases, with 15 bases between them. The germline V gene encodes CDR1 SQVTM and CDR2 ANQGSEA. The CDR3 runs 13 residues.

The source is a person between 18 and 60 years old who received the Ad26.COV2.S COVID-19 vaccine or a placebo. The chain couples TRBV29-1 to TRBJ1-1; D ambiguous. The sequenced sample was peripheral blood, obtained in a trial of Ad26.COV2.S vaccine versus placebo. For the CDR3, the DNA is TGCAGCGAACAACTTGGGGTTCACACTGAAGCTTTCTTT. It codes for CSEQLGVHTEAFF.